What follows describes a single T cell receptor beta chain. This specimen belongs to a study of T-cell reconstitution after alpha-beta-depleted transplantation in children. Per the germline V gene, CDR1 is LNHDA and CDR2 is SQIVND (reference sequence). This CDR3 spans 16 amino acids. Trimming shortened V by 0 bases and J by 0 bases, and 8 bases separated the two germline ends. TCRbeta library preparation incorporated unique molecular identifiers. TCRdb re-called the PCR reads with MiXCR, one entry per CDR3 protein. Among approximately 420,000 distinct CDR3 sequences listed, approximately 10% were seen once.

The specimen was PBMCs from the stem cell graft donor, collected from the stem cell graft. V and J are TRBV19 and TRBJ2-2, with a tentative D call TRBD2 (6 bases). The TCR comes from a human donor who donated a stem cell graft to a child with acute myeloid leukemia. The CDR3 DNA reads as TGTGCCAGTAGTATAGACGGCGGGGCGAACACCGGGGAGCTGTTTTTT. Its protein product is CASSIDGGANTGELFF.